The 8 T cell receptor beta chains below all came from one sample that was sequenced in a study of post-analysis software for immune sequencing data (dated by TCRdb to the mid-2010s). Their antigens remain unidentified. Library prep was done by PCR. Data came from an Illumina HiSeq 2500. To reduce PCR and sequencing biases, unique molecular identifiers were built into the TCR beta cDNA libraries. TCRdb took the public reads, trimmed them with fastp at Q25, ran MiXCR for clone calling and kept in-frame beta chains. CDR3 protein duplicates are merged, each entry listing the most common genes and DNA. Present in this sample are 450,000 to 700,000 distinct CDR3 sequences, roughly 47% of which were seen just once. The ten largest clones capture over 1.5% of the sample. What the authors observed across the whole study: Patients showed significantly higher frequencies than controls for roughly 5 TRBV segments, among them TRBV5-6, TRBV5-1 and TRBV20-1.

Source material: blood. Receptors were obtained from a girl aged 10-17 years with multiple sclerosis.

This clonotype was counted between two and nine times. The rearrangement links TRBV28 to TRBJ2-5; 11 bases fit TRBD2. The CDR3 sequence is 16 residues long. Germline lookup yields CDR1 MDHEN and CDR2 SYDVKM. J lost 2 bases, V lost 6 bases, and 8 bases had no gene match. The CDR3 coding sequence is TGTGCCAGCAGCGGCGGGACTAGCGGTTATCAAGAGACCCAGTACTTC. This sequence encodes CASSGGTSGYQETQYF.

The table lists this clonotype with many counts. The chain is built from TRBV12-3 or TRBV12-4 and TRBJ2-1; TRBD2 matches 10 bases. The CDR3 covers 15 residues. V dropped 3 bases and J dropped 9; count of bases not matched to a gene: 8. The CDR3 region is CASSFLGEREGEQFF. As DNA, the CDR3 is TGTGCCAGCAGTTTCCTCGGTGAGCGGGAGGGTGAGCAGTTCTTC.

The V gene is TRBV19, the J gene TRBJ2-1; tentatively, D is TRBD1 or TRBD2 (6 bases each). CDR3 length: 14 amino acids. V was trimmed by 5 bases and J by 4 bases, leaving 12 bases between them. CDR1 and CDR2 (germline): LNHDA, SQIVND (reference sequence). CDR3 loop: CASSGGLSYNEQFF. CDR3 in DNA: TGTGCCAGTAGTGGGGGGCTATCTTACAATGAGCAGTTCTTC. Using reference TRBV19 and TRBJ2-1 for the parts outside the CDR3, the full variable domain is DGGITQSPKYLFRKEGQNVTLSCEQNLNHDAMYWYRQDPGQGLRLIYYSQIVNDFQKGDIAEGYSVSREKKESFPLTVTSAQKNPTAFYLCASSGGLSYNEQFFGPGTRLTVL.

This sequence joins TRBV11-3 and TRBJ2-1, with 8 nucleotides matching TRBD2. With 0 bases clipped from V and 4 bases from J, the junction kept 2 bases outside the gene matches. Germline loops: CDR1 SGHNT, CDR2 YENEEA. The CDR3 runs to 15 residues. In nucleotides, the CDR3 is TGTGCCAGCAGCTTAGAACTAGCGGCTTACAATGAGCAGTTCTTC. Protein sequence: CASSLELAAYNEQFF. Based on the CDR3 plus reference TRBV11-3 and TRBJ2-1, the full variable domain is EAGVVQSPRYKIIEKKQPVAFWCNPISGHNTLYWYLQNLGQGPELLIRYENEEAVDDSQLPKDRFSAERLKGVDSTLKIQPAELGDSAVYLCASSLELAAYNEQFFGPGTRLTVL.

This clonotype was seen a single time. This rearrangement joins TRBV6-8 to TRBJ2-1; D could derive from TRBD1 or TRBD2 (6 bases each). V lost 0 bases to trimming and J lost 10 bases, with 16 bases between them. The CDR3 contains 15 residues. Germline values: CDR1 MNHGY, CDR2 SAAAGT. CDR3 sequence (DNA): TGTGCCAGCAGTTACTCCGGGGGACACCGCCAGGAGCAGTTCTTC. Protein: CASSYSGGHRQEQFF.

This clonotype was observed a few times. V and J are TRBV5-1 and TRBJ1-5, with 7 bases aligning to TRBD1. CDR1 is SGHRS, CDR2 YFSETQ, per germline. The CDR3 consists of 15 residues. Trimming cost V 3 bases and J 0 bases; bases outside gene matches: 3. CDR3 sequence reads: CASSYRGDSNQPQHF. The CDR3 coding sequence is TGCGCCAGCAGCTACAGGGGTGATAGCAATCAGCCCCAGCATTTT.

The chain couples TRBV7-9 to TRBJ1-5; weak D call: TRBD1 (5 bases). Germline assignment: CDR1 SEHNR and CDR2 FQNEAQ (reference sequence). With 8 bases removed from V and 7 bases from J, the gap between germline ends came to 12 bases. The CDR3 sequence is 12 residues long. In DNA, the CDR3 is TGTGCCAGCGGATATAGGGGCCAGCCCCAGCATTTT. Translated, it gives CASGYRGQPQHF.

This chain joins TRBV10-3 and TRBJ2-5; 7 bases are shared with TRBD1. The CDR3 covers 14 residues. The V segment lost 0 bases and the J segment 5 bases; nucleotides outside the gene matches: 3. CDR1 is ENHRY and CDR2 is SYGVKD in the germline V gene. The CDR3 DNA is TGTGCCATCAGTGAGTCCGACAGGGATGAGACCCAGTACTTC. This codes for CAISESDRDETQYF.